These 3 T cell receptor beta chains were all obtained from the same sample, sequenced in a study of T cells in Graves' hyperthyroidism and ophthalmopathy. Amplified regions were TCR beta CDR3 sequences from RNA transcripts. First-round RT-PCR targeting the TCR CDR3 was performed with the HTBI primer set. A single record per CDR3 protein comes from TCRdb applying MiXCR to the multiplex PCR reads. The sample includes 400,000 or so distinct CDR3 sequences, 11% to 15% of them seen just once. Sequenced material: blood. Receptors were obtained from a man aged 50 to 60 with Graves' ophthalmopathy.

The genes are TRBV5-1 and TRBJ2-2, with D maybe TRBD1 (5 bases). V lost 2 bases to trimming and J lost 6 bases, with 11 bases between them. The CDR3 is 14 residues long. CDR1 SGHRS and CDR2 YFSETQ come from the germline V gene. The DNA for the CDR3 is TGCGCCAGCAGCTTCAGACAGTTCCCCGGGGAGCTGTTTTTT. This codes for CASSFRQFPGELFF.

This clonotype was found many times. The V gene is TRBV3-1, the J gene TRBJ1-4; no clear D gene. V was pared by 1 base and J by 7 bases, with 1 base between. The CDR3 contains 11 residues. The V gene's germline CDR1 is LGHDT and CDR2 YNNKEL (reference sequence). The CDR3 region is CASSQGEKLFF. CDR3 nucleotide sequence: TGTGCCAGCAGCCAAGGTGAAAAACTGTTTTTT.

At least ten counts were recorded for this clonotype. The chain recombines TRBV5-4 with TRBJ2-1, with 12 bases fitting TRBD2. V lost 4 bases, J lost 13 bases, and 9 bases stayed unmatched. This CDR3 spans 14 amino acids. Germline loops: CDR1 SGHNT, CDR2 YYREEE (reference sequence). This CDR3 reads CASSLTTSGGPQFF. The CDR3, as DNA: TGTGCCAGCAGCCTAACGACTAGCGGGGGCCCCCAGTTCTTC.